These 10 T cell receptor beta chains were all obtained from the same sample, sequenced in a study of T cell changes during pregnancy in multiple sclerosis. Profiled with immunoSEQ multiplex PCR; TCRdb holds only in-frame clones, not every one. The sample has more than 85,000 clones, about 92% seen once. The source was peripheral blood, collected in the second trimester of pregnancy. All receptors come from a female donor with multiple sclerosis, enrolled in a pregnancy study.

The chain combines TRBV5-1 with TRBJ2-2; D is ambiguous. Trimming pared 4 bases from V and 3 bases from J, leaving 19 bases between. The CDR3 is made up of 17 amino acids. Germline CDR1 SGHRS, CDR2 YFSETQ. The CDR3 here is CASSPGLSGPDTGELFF. CDR3 DNA sequence: TGCGCCAGCAGCCCTGGGCTTTCTGGGCCCGACACCGGGGAGCTGTTTTTT.

V is TRBV5-1 and J is TRBJ1-5; TRBD1 is a possible D gene (5 bases). Trimming took off 4 bases at V and 5 bases at J, with 13 bases between the two ends. This CDR3 comprises 14 residues. Looked up from germline, CDR1 is SGHRS and CDR2 is YFSETQ. As DNA, the CDR3 is TGCGCCAGCAGCGAGGATGGAGGGGATCAGCCCCAGCATTTT. It yields the protein CASSEDGGDQPQHF.

The DNA of the CDR3 is TGCGCCAGCAGCTTGCAGGGGGCGGCCGATGAGCAGTTCTTC. Its protein product is CASSLQGAADEQFF. The V gene is TRBV5-1, the J gene TRBJ2-1; TRBD1 matches 8 bases. The germline V gene encodes CDR1 SGHRS and CDR2 YFSETQ. V shed 1 base, J shed 8 bases, and the junction held 5 bases outside the gene matches. This CDR3 is built from 14 residues.

The chain links TRBV15 to TRBJ1-2; the match to TRBD1 covers 8 bases. Germline CDR1 and CDR2: LNHNV and YYDKDF (reference sequence). The CDR3 covers 15 residues. V trimming: 3 bases; J trimming: 5 bases; junction bases outside the gene matches: 8. CDR3 nucleotides: TGTGCCACCAGCAGGGGCGGGACAGGTGTTTATGGCTACACCTTC. Translating gives CATSRGGTGVYGYTF.

This chain uses TRBV21-1 with TRBJ2-1; TRBD1 is taken as the D call from the table, unchecked against the DNA. TRBV21-1 is shown as a pseudogene. This CDR3 has 16 residues. The CDR3 is CASSKVPSGVVNEQFF. CDR3 sequence (DNA): TGTGCCAGCAGCAAAGTGCCTTCAGGGGTGGTCAATGAGCAGTTCTTC.

The CDR3, as DNA: TGTGCCAGTAGTACAGGGACAGGGCGAGGCACAGATACGCAGTATTTT. It codes for CASSTGTGRGTDTQYF. The chain couples TRBV19 to TRBJ2-3; 9 bases map to TRBD1. J was trimmed by 1 base and V by 4 bases; bases with no gene match: 6. Germline V lookup: CDR1 LNHDA, CDR2 SQIVND (reference sequence). This CDR3 spans 16 amino acids.

In DNA form, the CDR3 reads TGTGCCAGCAGCGCCACAGGGATCCACGAGCAGTACTTC. Protein product: CASSATGIHEQYF. This rearrangement joins TRBV5-4 to TRBJ2-7; TRBD1 might be the D (6 bases). The germline CDR1 and CDR2 sequences are SGHNT and YYREEE (reference sequence). V was shortened by 4 bases and J by 5 bases, with 13 bases between the two germline ends. CDR3 length equals 13 residues. Filled out from reference TRBV5-4 and TRBJ2-7, the complete variable domain reads ETGVTQSPTHLIKTRGQQVTLRCSSQSGHNTVSWYQQALGQGPQFIFQYYREEENGRGNFPPRFSGLQFPNYSSELNVNALELDDSALYLCASSATGIHEQYFGPGTRLTVT.

The rearrangement uses TRBV27 and TRBJ1-4; no clear D. This CDR3 comprises 15 residues. Trimming removed 6 bases at V and 0 bases at J, with 11 bases between. Germline values: CDR1 MNHEY, CDR2 SMNVEV (reference sequence). The CDR3 region has the DNA TGTGCCAGCAGCCTTAGCTTTGCAACTAATGAAAAACTGTTTTTT. It translates to CASSLSFATNEKLFF.

The chain is built from TRBV27 and TRBJ1-4, with TRBD1 identical over 7 bases. Germline V lookup: CDR1 MNHEY, CDR2 SMNVEV (reference sequence). V shed 6 bases, J shed 4 bases, and the junction held 11 bases outside the gene matches. The CDR3 is made up of 16 amino acids. The CDR3 coding sequence is TGTGCCAGCAGGTTAAGGGGGCCGGGACTTAATGAAAAACTGTTTTTT. It translates to CASRLRGPGLNEKLFF.

The chain employs TRBV12-1 and TRBJ2-5; TRBD2, the D gene given by the table, was not confirmed from the DNA. TRBV12-1 is a recognized pseudogene. The CDR3 is 17 residues long. CDR3 loop: CASSPLAGGRFGETQYF. The CDR3 DNA reads TGTGCCAGCAGCCCTCTAGCGGGGGGGCGCTTTGGGGAGACCCAGTACTTC.